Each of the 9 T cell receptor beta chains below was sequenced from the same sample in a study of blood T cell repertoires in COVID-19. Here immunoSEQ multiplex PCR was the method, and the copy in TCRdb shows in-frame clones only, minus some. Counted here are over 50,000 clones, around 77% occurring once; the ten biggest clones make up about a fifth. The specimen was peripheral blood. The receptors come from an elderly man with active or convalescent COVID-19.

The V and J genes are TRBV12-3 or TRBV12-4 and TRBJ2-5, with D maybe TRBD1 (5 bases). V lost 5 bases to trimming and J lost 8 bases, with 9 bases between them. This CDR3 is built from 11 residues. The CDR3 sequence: CASSPQGTQYF. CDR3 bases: TGTGCCAGCAGTCCCCAGGGAACCCAGTACTTC.

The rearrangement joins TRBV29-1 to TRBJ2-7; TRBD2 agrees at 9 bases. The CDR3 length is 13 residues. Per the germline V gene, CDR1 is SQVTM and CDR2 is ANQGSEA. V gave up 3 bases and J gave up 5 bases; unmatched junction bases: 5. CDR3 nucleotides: TGCAGCGTTGACCCGCGGGGGGGAGACGAGCAGTACTTC. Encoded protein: CSVDPRGGDEQYF.

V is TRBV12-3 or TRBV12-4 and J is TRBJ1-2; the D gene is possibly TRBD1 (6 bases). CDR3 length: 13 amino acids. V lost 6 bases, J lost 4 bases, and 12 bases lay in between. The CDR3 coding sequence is TGTGCCAGCAGCCGAACAGGGCCCTATGGCTACACCTTC. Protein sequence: CASSRTGPYGYTF.

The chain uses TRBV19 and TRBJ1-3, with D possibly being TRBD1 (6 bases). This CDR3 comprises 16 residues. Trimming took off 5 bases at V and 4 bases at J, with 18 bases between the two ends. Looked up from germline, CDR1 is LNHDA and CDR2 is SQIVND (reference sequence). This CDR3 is CASSQDTGMGGNTIYF. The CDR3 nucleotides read TGTGCCAGTAGTCAAGATACAGGGATGGGCGGAAACACCATATATTTT.

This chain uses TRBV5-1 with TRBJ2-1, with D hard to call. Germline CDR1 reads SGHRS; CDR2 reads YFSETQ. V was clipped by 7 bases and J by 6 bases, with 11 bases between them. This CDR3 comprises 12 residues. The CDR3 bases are TGCGCCAGCGGAGAGACCTTCAATGAGCAGTTCTTC. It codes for CASGETFNEQFF.

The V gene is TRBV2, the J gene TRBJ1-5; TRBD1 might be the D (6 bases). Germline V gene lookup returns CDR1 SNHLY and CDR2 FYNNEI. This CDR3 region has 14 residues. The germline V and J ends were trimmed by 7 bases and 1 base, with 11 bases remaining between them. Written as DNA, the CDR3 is TGTGCCAGCACTTGGGGGCAGAGCAATCAGCCCCAGCATTTT. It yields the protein CASTWGQSNQPQHF.

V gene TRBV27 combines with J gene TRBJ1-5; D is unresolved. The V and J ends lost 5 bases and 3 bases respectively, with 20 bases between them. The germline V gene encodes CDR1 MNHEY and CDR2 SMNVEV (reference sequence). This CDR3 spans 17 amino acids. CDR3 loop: CASSPSRTYPTNQPQHF. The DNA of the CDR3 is TGTGCCAGCAGTCCCTCCCGGACTTATCCAACCAATCAGCCCCAGCATTTT.

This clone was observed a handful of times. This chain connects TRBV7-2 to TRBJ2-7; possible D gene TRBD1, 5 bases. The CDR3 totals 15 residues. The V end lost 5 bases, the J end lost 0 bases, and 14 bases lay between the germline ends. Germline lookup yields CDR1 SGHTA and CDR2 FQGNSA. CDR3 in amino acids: CASSVVRGSSYEQYF. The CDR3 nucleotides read TGTGCCAGCAGCGTTGTAAGGGGTAGCTCCTACGAGCAGTACTTC.

Written as DNA, the CDR3 is TGCGCCAGCAGCGGCGGACAAAGTTACAATGAGCAGTTCTTC. Its protein is CASSGGQSYNEQFF. V is TRBV5-1 and J is TRBJ2-1, with a tentative D call TRBD1 (5 bases). This CDR3 contains 14 residues. Trimming shortened V by 4 bases and J by 4 bases, and 12 bases separated the two germline ends. In germline, CDR1 is SGHRS, CDR2 YFSETQ.